A selection of T cell receptor beta chains follows, all from one sample in a study of identical twins. TCRdb independently ran MiXCR on the 5' RACE reads; one entry per CDR3 protein. The sample records approximately 1.8 million distinct CDR3 sequences, roughly 35% being singletons. Sequencing was done on a sample of cord blood. The receptors shown here come from a newborn girl in good health. CDR3s include the opening cysteine and the closing phenylalanine or tryptophan. D genes are given only for firm matches. Size values are once, few and many counts, or a class for expanded clones, and some rows have none.

v_gene: TRBV7-8
d_gene: TRBD2
j_gene: TRBJ2-3
abundance: few
CDR3nt: TGTGCCAGCAGCCAAGAAGTAGGACTAGCGGGAGCGAGAGATACGCAGTATTTT
CDR3aa: CASSQEVGLAGARDTQYF

v_gene: TRBV20-1
d_gene: TRBD2
j_gene: TRBJ2-3
abundance: .
CDR3nt: TGCAGTGCTAGAGGGGAGACTAGCGGGGGGTGGGGCACAGATACGCAGTATTTT
CDR3aa: CSARGETSGGWGTDTQYF

v_gene: TRBV12-3/TRBV12-4
d_gene: TRBD2
j_gene: TRBJ2-1
abundance: .
CDR3nt: TGTGCCAGCAGTTGGGAATCGGGACTAGCCATCAATAAGCAGTTCTTC
CDR3aa: CASSWESGLAINKQFF

v_gene: TRBV5-1
d_gene: .
j_gene: TRBJ1-1
abundance: few
CDR3nt: TGCGCCAGCAGCTTGGCCTTACCGGACACTGAAGCTTTCTTT
CDR3aa: CASSLALPDTEAFF

v_gene: TRBV12-5
d_gene: .
j_gene: TRBJ2-7
abundance: few
CDR3nt: TGTGCTAGTGGTTTGCCTCAACGGGACTTAACCTACGAGCAGTACTTC
CDR3aa: CASGLPQRDLTYEQYF

v_gene: TRBV7-9
d_gene: TRBD2
j_gene: TRBJ2-1
abundance: .
CDR3nt: TGTGCCAGCAGCTCTTTACTAGCGGGAGGGAGGTACAATGAGCAGTTCTTC
CDR3aa: CASSSLLAGGRYNEQFF

v_gene: TRBV5-1
d_gene: .
j_gene: TRBJ1-5
abundance: .
CDR3nt: TGCGCCAGCAGCTTGGACGGGGTTGGGTGGGATCAGCCCCAGCATTTT
CDR3aa: CASSLDGVGWDQPQHF

v_gene: TRBV21-1
d_gene: .
j_gene: TRBJ1-1
abundance: .
CDR3nt: TGTGCCAGCAGCAGTAATTTGGACAAATTGAACACTGAAGCTTTCTTT
CDR3aa: CASSSNLDKLNTEAFF

v_gene: TRBV28
d_gene: .
j_gene: TRBJ1-2
abundance: .
CDR3nt: TGTGCCAGCAGTTGGAGAGGGTGGGGGGCCTATGGCTACACCTTC
CDR3aa: CASSWRGWGAYGYTF

v_gene: TRBV5-1
d_gene: .
j_gene: TRBJ2-3
abundance: .
CDR3nt: TGCGCCAGCACGCGGTGCAGCACAGATACGCAGTATTTT
CDR3aa: CASTRCSTDTQYF

v_gene: TRBV29-1
d_gene: .
j_gene: TRBJ1-1
abundance: few
CDR3nt: TGCAGCGTTGAGGGCAGGGAGAACACTGAAGCTTTCTTT
CDR3aa: CSVEGRENTEAFF

v_gene: TRBV9
d_gene: .
j_gene: TRBJ2-3
abundance: .
CDR3nt: TGTGCCAACAGCGACGGGGGGCTCACGCAGTATTTT
CDR3aa: CANSDGGLTQYF

v_gene: TRBV5-1
d_gene: .
j_gene: TRBJ2-7
abundance: .
CDR3nt: TGCGCCAGCAGTACTCCTAGTCCCTACGAGCAGTACTTC
CDR3aa: CASSTPSPYEQYF

v_gene: TRBV3-1
d_gene: TRBD2
j_gene: TRBJ2-3
abundance: few
CDR3nt: TGTGCCAGCAGCGAGACTAGCGGGACTAGTGCCACAGATACGCAGTATTTT
CDR3aa: CASSETSGTSATDTQYF

v_gene: TRBV20-1
d_gene: .
j_gene: TRBJ2-1
abundance: few
CDR3nt: TGCAGTGCTAGAGTTTTGATCAACAATGAGCAGTTCTTC
CDR3aa: CSARVLINNEQFF

v_gene: TRBV24-1
d_gene: .
j_gene: TRBJ1-2
abundance: .
CDR3nt: TGTGCCACCAGTGATCGCGGGGCGGACTATGGCTACACCTTC
CDR3aa: CATSDRGADYGYTF

v_gene: TRBV20-1
d_gene: .
j_gene: TRBJ2-3
abundance: once
CDR3nt: TGCAGTGGGCCAAGAGGGGGAGGGTCAGATACGCAGTATTTT
CDR3aa: CSGPRGGGSDTQYF

v_gene: TRBV4-2
d_gene: TRBD2
j_gene: TRBJ2-1
abundance: .
CDR3nt: TGTGCCAGCAGCCAAGTGGGGACTAGCGACGGAGGATATGTCAATGAGCAGTTCTTC
CDR3aa: CASSQVGTSDGGYVNEQFF

v_gene: TRBV29-1
d_gene: .
j_gene: TRBJ2-7
abundance: .
CDR3nt: TGCAGCGCTGAGGTCTACGAGCAGTACTTC
CDR3aa: CSAEVYEQYF

v_gene: TRBV12-3/TRBV12-4
d_gene: TRBD1
j_gene: TRBJ1-2
abundance: .
CDR3nt: TGTGCCAGCGACTTGTCGGGACAGAACTATGGCTACACCTTC
CDR3aa: CASDLSGQNYGYTF

v_gene: TRBV24-1
d_gene: .
j_gene: TRBJ1-2
abundance: .
CDR3nt: TGTGCCACCAGCCAGGGCAGTAACTATGGCTACACCTTC
CDR3aa: CATSQGSNYGYTF

v_gene: TRBV20-1
d_gene: .
j_gene: TRBJ2-7
abundance: .
CDR3nt: TGCAGTGCTAAGGAGGGGAGAGGGTCCTACAATGAGCAGTACTTC
CDR3aa: CSAKEGRGSYNEQYF

v_gene: TRBV24-1
d_gene: .
j_gene: TRBJ2-3
abundance: .
CDR3nt: TGTGCCACCAGTGTTGGGGATCCAGATACGCAGTATTTT
CDR3aa: CATSVGDPDTQYF

v_gene: TRBV28
d_gene: .
j_gene: TRBJ1-1
abundance: .
CDR3nt: TGTGCCAGCAGTTTTGGTTGGGGCCCCGGATCGTGGGGGGGAATGAACACTGAAGCTTTCTTT
CDR3aa: CASSFGWGPGSWGGMNTEAFF

v_gene: TRBV27
d_gene: TRBD2
j_gene: TRBJ2-7
abundance: once
CDR3nt: TGTGCCAGCAGCGGACAGTCAGTTGCGGGGGGAACCGACTACGAGCAGTACTTC
CDR3aa: CASSGQSVAGGTDYEQYF

v_gene: TRBV7-2
d_gene: .
j_gene: TRBJ2-3
abundance: .
CDR3nt: TGTGCCAGTAGCTTAGATGGCAGGCACACAGATACGCAGTATTTT
CDR3aa: CASSLDGRHTDTQYF

v_gene: TRBV25-1
d_gene: .
j_gene: TRBJ2-2
abundance: .
CDR3nt: TGTGCCAGCAGTGAGAGACCCCCGGGCCACGGGGAGCTGTTTTTT
CDR3aa: CASSERPPGHGELFF

v_gene: TRBV20-1
d_gene: TRBD2
j_gene: TRBJ2-1
abundance: .
CDR3nt: TGCAGTGCTATAAAAGGACTAGCCACCCTCCGTCAGTTCTTC
CDR3aa: CSAIKGLATLRQFF

v_gene: TRBV28
d_gene: TRBD1
j_gene: TRBJ1-5
abundance: few
CDR3nt: TGTGCCAGCACCCCACAGGGGGCGACTCAGCCCCAGCATTTT
CDR3aa: CASTPQGATQPQHF

v_gene: TRBV2
d_gene: .
j_gene: TRBJ1-5
abundance: .
CDR3nt: TGTGCCAGCAGCGATAGGAATTATCAGCCCCAGCATTTT
CDR3aa: CASSDRNYQPQHF

v_gene: TRBV10-3
d_gene: TRBD1
j_gene: TRBJ1-1
abundance: .
CDR3nt: TGTGCCATCAGTGGGACAGGGAAGAACACTGAAGCTTTCTTT
CDR3aa: CAISGTGKNTEAFF

v_gene: TRBV9
d_gene: .
j_gene: TRBJ2-3
abundance: many
CDR3nt: TGTGCCAGCAGCGTAGGTTGGGGAAACACAGATACGCAGTATTTT
CDR3aa: CASSVGWGNTDTQYF

v_gene: TRBV28
d_gene: .
j_gene: TRBJ2-2
abundance: .
CDR3nt: TGTGCCAGCAGTTTGTTGGTTTCGAACACCGGGGAGCTGTTTTTT
CDR3aa: CASSLLVSNTGELFF

v_gene: TRBV3-1
d_gene: .
j_gene: TRBJ2-7
abundance: few
CDR3nt: TGTGCCAGCAGCCAATACTTAGTGAGCTACGAGCAGTACTTC
CDR3aa: CASSQYLVSYEQYF

v_gene: TRBV2
d_gene: .
j_gene: TRBJ2-2
abundance: .
CDR3nt: TGTGCCAGCAGTTCTTGGGACCGGGGGGAGCTGTTTTTT
CDR3aa: CASSSWDRGELFF

v_gene: TRBV3-1
d_gene: TRBD2
j_gene: TRBJ2-1
abundance: .
CDR3nt: TGTGCCAGCAGCCAAGCGGGGGGGATGGAGAATGAGCAGTTCTTC
CDR3aa: CASSQAGGMENEQFF

v_gene: TRBV5-1
d_gene: .
j_gene: TRBJ2-7
abundance: many
CDR3nt: TGCGCCAGCAAACAAGCGGGTTTACCCTACGAGCAGTACTTC
CDR3aa: CASKQAGLPYEQYF

v_gene: TRBV7-2
d_gene: .
j_gene: TRBJ2-3
abundance: .
CDR3nt: TGTGCCAGCAGCTTAGCGCTTCAGAAGAGCACAGATACGCAGTATTTT
CDR3aa: CASSLALQKSTDTQYF

v_gene: TRBV2
d_gene: TRBD1
j_gene: TRBJ2-2
abundance: few
CDR3nt: TGTGCCAGCAGTCGAAGCCAGGGGGCCGGGGAGCTGTTTTTT
CDR3aa: CASSRSQGAGELFF

v_gene: TRBV19
d_gene: .
j_gene: TRBJ1-5
abundance: .
CDR3nt: TGTGCCAGTAGTAGTAGCCGGGGCAGTCAGCCCCAGCATTTT
CDR3aa: CASSSSRGSQPQHF

v_gene: TRBV12-3/TRBV12-4
d_gene: .
j_gene: TRBJ1-2
abundance: few
CDR3nt: TGTGCCAGCAGTGCAACAGTGGGGGGCGGCTATGGCTACACCTTC
CDR3aa: CASSATVGGGYGYTF

v_gene: TRBV6-6
d_gene: TRBD1
j_gene: TRBJ1-5
abundance: .
CDR3nt: TGTGCCAGCAGTTCCCAGGGGGCCGGGCAGCCCCAGCATTTT
CDR3aa: CASSSQGAGQPQHF

v_gene: TRBV11-2
d_gene: .
j_gene: TRBJ2-3
abundance: few
CDR3nt: TGTGCCAGCAGCTTAGCCCCCTCGGGACTTTTAACCACAGATACGCAGTATTTT
CDR3aa: CASSLAPSGLLTTDTQYF

v_gene: TRBV12-3/TRBV12-4
d_gene: TRBD1
j_gene: TRBJ2-7
abundance: .
CDR3nt: TGTGCCAGCTTGCTGACAGGGGCGTACGAGCAGTACTTC
CDR3aa: CASLLTGAYEQYF

v_gene: TRBV5-1
d_gene: .
j_gene: TRBJ2-5
abundance: .
CDR3nt: TGCGCCAGCAGCTTTTCCTATCCTTGGGAGCGGTACTTC
CDR3aa: CASSFSYPWERYF

v_gene: TRBV12-3/TRBV12-4
d_gene: TRBD2
j_gene: TRBJ2-5
abundance: .
CDR3nt: TGTGCCAGCAGTCTAAGCGGGGGGGCCCACAATGAGCAGTACTTC
CDR3aa: CASSLSGGAHNEQYF

v_gene: TRBV6-2/TRBV6-3
d_gene: .
j_gene: TRBJ1-2
abundance: .
CDR3nt: TGTGCCAGCAGTTACGAGAGAGGGCGCCTATATGGCTACACCTTC
CDR3aa: CASSYERGRLYGYTF

v_gene: TRBV20-1
d_gene: TRBD1
j_gene: TRBJ1-5
abundance: few
CDR3nt: TGCAGTGCTAGAGCCCCGGGACAGGCAAATCAGCCCCAGCATTTT
CDR3aa: CSARAPGQANQPQHF

v_gene: TRBV28
d_gene: .
j_gene: TRBJ2-3
abundance: few
CDR3nt: TGTGCCAGCAGATATCATGGGGACGAATGGCCCACAGATACGCAGTATTTT
CDR3aa: CASRYHGDEWPTDTQYF

v_gene: TRBV6-6
d_gene: TRBD2
j_gene: TRBJ2-3
abundance: .
CDR3nt: TGTGCCAGCACCCCAAAGGGACTAGGGAAACCAGCGGGGGATACGCAGTATTTT
CDR3aa: CASTPKGLGKPAGDTQYF

v_gene: TRBV10-3
d_gene: TRBD2
j_gene: TRBJ2-1
abundance: .
CDR3nt: TGTGCCATCAGTGGTCTAGCGGGGCGAGCTGGCAATGAGCTGTTCTTC
CDR3aa: CAISGLAGRAGNELFF

v_gene: TRBV7-2
d_gene: .
j_gene: TRBJ2-3
abundance: .
CDR3nt: TGTGCCAGCAGCTTATACCCTTGGGGGCCCGGGTATCCAGATACGCAGTATTTT
CDR3aa: CASSLYPWGPGYPDTQYF